This passage covers 29 T cell receptor beta chains from one sample sequenced in a study of blood T cell repertoires in COVID-19. Assay used: immunoSEQ multiplex PCR; TCRdb lists only in-frame clones, some missing. In the table there are about 19,000 clones, 86% of which are singletons. The sample consisted of peripheral blood. Every receptor here comes from a man between 65 and 85 years old with acute or convalescent COVID-19.

The chain uses TRBV6-5 and TRBJ1-1; TRBD1 is a possible D gene (6 bases). The CDR3 loop spans 15 amino acids. Per germline, CDR1 MNHEY and CDR2 SVGAGI. Deletions cut 6 bases from V and 0 bases from J, with 14 bases between. The CDR3 spells CASRRQGLMNTEAFF. In DNA, the CDR3 is TGTGCCAGCAGACGGCAGGGGCTCATGAACACTGAAGCTTTCTTT.

This clone has just one count. The gene calls are TRBV7-6 and TRBJ1-1; D gene ambiguous. V was cut by 4 bases and J by 0 bases, with 15 bases left in between. This CDR3 has 16 residues. Germline CDR1 SGHVS, CDR2 FNYEAQ. The CDR3 sequence is CASSYQVLQMNTEAFF. The CDR3 DNA follows: TGTGCCAGCAGCTATCAAGTACTACAAATGAACACTGAAGCTTTCTTT.

The rearrangement uses TRBV28 and TRBJ1-2; no definite D call. The germline V and J ends were trimmed by 5 bases and 7 bases, with 17 bases remaining between them. The germline CDR1 and CDR2 sequences are MDHEN and SYDVKM. This CDR3 contains 14 residues. The CDR3 sequence is CASSPSRESSGYTF. The CDR3 DNA follows: TGTGCCAGCAGTCCCTCGCGGGAGTCAAGTGGCTACACCTTC.

The J gene is TRBJ2-2, the V gene TRBV19; D is ambiguous. The CDR3 contains 15 residues. Germline V lookup: CDR1 LNHDA, CDR2 SQIVND (reference sequence). V lost 2 bases and J 4 bases, leaving 11 bases between the germline ends. Here the CDR3 reads CASSISSASTGELFF. The CDR3 coding sequence is TGTGCCAGTAGTATATCCAGCGCTAGCACCGGGGAGCTGTTTTTT.

This chain uses TRBV19 with TRBJ2-3, with 8 bases aligning to TRBD1. The junction had 10 bases not matched to a gene; V was cut back by 5 bases and J by 0 bases. Germline assignment: CDR1 LNHDA and CDR2 SQIVND (reference sequence). The CDR3 spans 17 residues. CDR3 protein: CASSFNRGQASTDTQYF. The DNA for the CDR3 is TGTGCCAGTAGTTTTAACCGGGGACAGGCGAGCACAGATACGCAGTATTTT.

V is TRBV5-1 and J is TRBJ2-7, with a possible D match to TRBD2 (5 bases). Trimming left V 1 base short and J 2 bases short, with 10 bases between. This CDR3 comprises 14 residues. CDR1 SGHRS and CDR2 YFSETQ come from the germline V gene. The CDR3 is CASSLLGGAYEQYF. The CDR3 DNA reads TGCGCCAGCAGCTTGCTAGGAGGAGCCTACGAGCAGTACTTC.

The rearrangement uses TRBV24-1 and TRBJ2-1, with D possibly being TRBD1 (5 bases). Germline loops: CDR1 KGHDR, CDR2 SFDVKD. The CDR3 contains 16 residues. V lost 1 base to trimming and J lost 0 bases, with 9 bases between them. In DNA, the CDR3 is TGTGCCACCAGTGATTTCGGTCAGGGCTCCTACAATGAGCAGTTCTTC. Translation gives CATSDFGQGSYNEQFF.

The chain recombines TRBV6-2 or TRBV6-3 with TRBJ1-1, with TRBD1 identical over 9 bases. This CDR3 comprises 16 residues. The germline CDR1 and CDR2 sequences are MNHEY and SVGEGT. V shed 2 bases and J 3 bases; nucleotides not matched to a gene: 7. The CDR3 bases are TGTGCCAGCAGTTACGCGGACAGGGGATCGGACACTGAAGCTTTCTTT. It is translated as CASSYADRGSDTEAFF.

This chain connects TRBV9 to TRBJ1-1; D gene unclear. CDR1 and CDR2 from the germline V gene are SGDLS and YYNGEE. V was shortened by 2 bases and J by 1 base, with 6 bases between the two germline ends. This CDR3 is built from 13 residues. The CDR3 coding sequence is TGTGCCAGCAGCGTCTACCCGAACACTGAAGCTTTCTTT. Protein product: CASSVYPNTEAFF.

The chain carries TRBV9 and TRBJ2-5; 11 nucleotides align to TRBD2. CDR3 size: 13 residues. V lost 5 bases to trimming and J lost 5 bases; unmatched junction nucleotides: 2. Germline V gene data show CDR1 as SGDLS and CDR2 as YYNGEE. Here the CDR3 reads CASSGLAGETQYF. CDR3 DNA: TGTGCCAGCAGTGGACTAGCGGGTGAGACCCAGTACTTC.

V usage is TRBV7-3 and J usage is TRBJ1-1, with D possibly being TRBD1 (6 bases). Deletions cut 6 bases from V and 1 base from J, with 9 bases between. The CDR3 sequence is 13 residues long. CDR1 and CDR2 (germline): SGHTA, FQGTGA. The CDR3 is CASRKQGNTEAFF. CDR3 nucleotides: TGTGCCAGCAGAAAACAGGGGAACACTGAAGCTTTCTTT.

This clone came up a few times. V usage is TRBV7-9 and J usage is TRBJ2-3; 7 positions match TRBD1. Germline V gene lookup returns CDR1 SEHNR and CDR2 FQNEAQ (reference sequence). Germline trimming cut 8 bases from V and 6 bases from J; bases unmatched to any gene: 5. The CDR3 consists of 12 residues. CDR3: CASERGRDTQYF. CDR3 bases: TGTGCCAGCGAGAGGGGGCGGGATACGCAGTATTTT.

V gene TRBV9 combines with J gene TRBJ2-1; perhaps TRBD2 as D (5 bases). The CDR3 contains 15 residues. The V and J ends lost 3 bases and 7 bases respectively, with 17 bases between them. Germline-derived CDR1 and CDR2 are SGDLS and YYNGEE. The CDR3 bases are TGTGCCAGCAGCGGGTCTAGCCCAGGTTATAATGAGCAGTTCTTC. This gives the protein CASSGSSPGYNEQFF.

The chain joins TRBV7-3 to TRBJ2-7; 9 positions agree with TRBD2. Germline lookup yields CDR1 SGHTA and CDR2 FQGTGA. This CDR3 has 15 amino acids. With 2 bases clipped from V and 3 bases from J, the junction kept 5 bases outside the gene matches. DNA of the CDR3: TGTGCCAGCAGCTTAGCGGGGGGGCCTGGCTACGAGCAGTACTTC. Protein sequence: CASSLAGGPGYEQYF.

This rearrangement joins TRBV9 to TRBJ1-2, with D unresolved. CDR1 is SGDLS and CDR2 is YYNGEE in the germline V gene. The CDR3 spans 14 residues. V was shortened by 4 bases and J by 4 bases, with 14 bases between the two germline ends. CDR3 loop: CASSPRTGGYGYTF. The CDR3 DNA is TGTGCCAGCAGCCCGCGGACGGGAGGCTATGGCTACACCTTC. Supplemented by reference TRBV9 and TRBJ1-2, the full variable domain reads DSGVTQTPKHLITATGQRVTLRCSPRSGDLSVYWYQQSLDQGLQFLIQYYNGEERAKGNILERFSAQQFPDLHSELNLSSLELGDSALYFCASSPRTGGYGYTFGSGTRLTVV.

This rearrangement joins TRBV19 to TRBJ1-5, with D hard to call. Trimming left V 4 bases short and J 7 bases short, with 14 bases between. CDR1 and CDR2 from the germline V gene are LNHDA and SQIVND (reference sequence). This CDR3 comprises 14 residues. The CDR3 region is CASSSRGMGQPQHF. The CDR3 nucleotides are TGTGCCAGTAGTAGCCGGGGTATGGGACAGCCCCAGCATTTT.

In nucleotides, the CDR3 is TGTGCCAGGGGGGAGACTAGCGGGTACGAGCAGTACTTC. Protein sequence: CARGETSGYEQYF. This chain links TRBV2 with TRBJ2-7; 10 nucleotides agree with TRBD2. The CDR3 runs to 13 residues. J was trimmed by 4 bases and V by 9 bases; bases with no gene match: 6. The germline gives CDR1 SNHLY, CDR2 FYNNEI.

This clone has a single count. V is TRBV4-3 and J is TRBJ2-3; 11 nucleotides align to TRBD2. The V gene's germline CDR1 is LGHNA and CDR2 YSLEER. V lost 1 base to trimming and J lost 6 bases; unmatched junction nucleotides: 3. The CDR3 has 15 amino acids. The CDR3 loop reads CASSQGLAGMDTQYF. The CDR3 region has the DNA TGCGCCAGCAGCCAAGGACTAGCGGGGATGGATACGCAGTATTTT.

V and J are TRBV29-1 and TRBJ2-7, with TRBD1 matching over 8 bases. V gave up 3 bases and J gave up 7 bases; unmatched junction bases: 8. This CDR3 spans 13 amino acids. Germline V gene data show CDR1 as SQVTM and CDR2 as ANQGSEA. The CDR3 region is CSVEPQGAREQYF. The CDR3 region has the DNA TGCAGCGTTGAGCCCCAGGGGGCACGGGAGCAGTACTTC.

V is TRBV10-3 and J is TRBJ2-7; TRBD2 matches 8 bases. Looked up from germline, CDR1 is ENHRY and CDR2 is SYGVKD. The CDR3 has 14 residues. The ends lost 0 bases at V and 2 bases at J; junction bases unmatched: 0. CDR3 sequence reads: CAISESGRAYEQYF. Here the CDR3 DNA reads TGTGCCATCAGTGAGTCCGGGAGGGCCTACGAGCAGTACTTC.

This clone was observed once. The chain couples TRBV29-1 to TRBJ2-6; 7 nucleotides line up with TRBD1. The CDR3 is 13 amino acids. Germline V lookup: CDR1 SQVTM, CDR2 ANQGSEA. With V trimmed by 6 bases and J by 2 bases, 1 base remained unmatched. This chain's CDR3 is CSVTGTGANVLTF. The CDR3 nucleotides are TGCAGCGTGACAGGGACTGGGGCCAACGTCCTGACTTTC.

V and J are TRBV5-1 and TRBJ2-3; 14 bases match TRBD2. V trimming: 0 bases; J trimming: 14 bases; junction bases outside the gene matches: 8. This CDR3 has 15 amino acids. CDR1 and CDR2 (germline): SGHRS, YFSETQ. The CDR3 sequence: CASSLDPGLAGVSYF. The CDR3 DNA is TGCGCCAGCAGCTTGGACCCGGGACTAGCGGGAGTCTCGTATTTT.

The genes are TRBV7-2 and TRBJ2-1, with 13 bases aligning to TRBD2. This CDR3 comprises 16 residues. Germline loops: CDR1 SGHTA, CDR2 FQGNSA. Trimming cost V 1 base and J 7 bases; bases outside gene matches: 4. The CDR3 DNA reads TGTGCCAGCAGCTTAGTAGCACTAGCGGGAGGGAATGAGCAGTTCTTC. Its protein product is CASSLVALAGGNEQFF.

The chain recombines TRBV7-8 with TRBJ1-5, with 7 bases fitting TRBD1. The CDR3 consists of 15 residues. Trimming took 2 bases from V and 2 from J; bases not matched to a gene: 3. CDR1 is SGHVS, CDR2 FQNEAQ, per germline. CDR3 coding DNA: TGTGCCAGCAGCTTATACAGGGGAGGCAATCAGCCCCAGCATTTT. Translation gives CASSLYRGGNQPQHF. Full variable domain (rest looked up from reference TRBV7-8 and TRBJ1-5): GAGVSQSPRYKVAKRGQDVALRCDPISGHVSLFWYQQALGQGPEFLTYFQNEAQLDKSGLPSDRFFAERPEGSVSTLKIQRTQQEDSAVYLCASSLYRGGNQPQHFGDGTRLSIL.

The chain employs TRBV1 and TRBJ1-6; the table calls TRBD1, which could not be checked here. TRBV1 is given as a pseudogene. The CDR3 is 17 amino acids. The CDR3 region is CTSSHARDREYNSPLHF. The CDR3, as DNA: TGCACCAGCAGCCATGCCCGGGACAGGGAATATAATTCACCCCTCCACTTT.

The gene calls are TRBV9 and TRBJ2-7, with D possibly TRBD2 on 6 matching bases. Germline V lookup: CDR1 SGDLS, CDR2 YYNGEE. V dropped 0 bases and J dropped 1 base, with 14 bases sitting between them. The CDR3 is 16 amino acids. CDR3 nucleotide sequence: TGTGCCAGCAGCGTAGTAGGAGGGGCCCCGTCCTACGAGCAGTACTTC. It yields the protein CASSVVGGAPSYEQYF.

The rearrangement links TRBV4-1 to TRBJ1-3; the D gene is possibly TRBD1 (5 bases). The germline V gene encodes CDR1 MGHRA and CDR2 YSYEKL. V was pared by 0 bases and J by 3 bases, with 9 bases between. The CDR3 has 15 amino acids. DNA for the CDR3: TGCGCCAGCAGCCAAGATGAAGGGGTTGGAAACACCATATATTTT. Its translation is CASSQDEGVGNTIYF.

This clone was observed a handful of times. The chain uses TRBV5-4 and TRBJ1-2; 10 bases match TRBD1. From germline, CDR1 is SGHNT and CDR2 YYREEE (reference sequence). Trimming at V came to 1 base and at J to 1 base, leaving 13 bases not matched to a gene. The CDR3 length is 19 residues. Written as DNA, the CDR3 is TGTGCCAGCAGCTTGTCCTCCGGGACAGGGGTCTCCCTTAACTATGGCTACACCTTC. Encoded protein: CASSLSSGTGVSLNYGYTF.

This clone was found once. The genes are TRBV7-3 and TRBJ2-1, with a weak D call TRBD2 (6 bases). V was clipped by 2 bases and J by 8 bases, with 7 bases between them. Per the germline V gene, CDR1 is SGHTA and CDR2 is FQGTGA. The CDR3 runs to 12 residues. In nucleotides, the CDR3 is TGTGCCAGCAGCTTAGGGGGGTATGAGCAGTTCTTC. Amino acids: CASSLGGYEQFF.